The rows below give T cell receptor beta chains drawn from one sample of a study of memory CD4+ T cells and cytomegalovirus serostatus. Sequencing was performed with immunoSEQ multiplex PCR; in TCRdb, only in-frame clones are kept and a portion is missing. The table includes 40,000 to 45,000 clones, approximately 82% detected once. Sequenced input: memory CD4+ T cells from blood. Receptors were obtained from an adult in good health and CMV-seronegative. CDR3s include the opening cysteine and the closing phenylalanine or tryptophan.

v_gene	j_gene	CDR3aa
TRBV5-3	TRBJ1-3	CARSLDQGFRNTIYF
TRBV7-2	TRBJ2-2	CASSFKDRATLFF
TRBV6-5	TRBJ1-4	CASSPSMPPNEKLFF
TRBV2	TRBJ2-7	CASSASGTSLYEQYF
TRBV9	TRBJ2-6	CASSRGDTGANVLTF
TRBV2	TRBJ2-5	CASKRLAGEETQYF
TRBV19	TRBJ2-5	CASSPRGMGPETQYF
TRBV10-3	TRBJ1-6	CAISEPGSNSPLHF
TRBV29-1	TRBJ2-7	CSVDSGGREQYF
TRBV6-5	TRBJ1-1	CASSYRNTEAFF
TRBV9	TRBJ1-2	CASSLSSYGYTF
TRBV9	TRBJ2-1	CASSGGEQFF
TRBV10-3	TRBJ1-6	CAISELPGGDYNSPLHF
TRBV12-5	TRBJ2-6	CASGFHLLSGANVLTF
TRBV6-1	TRBJ1-2	CASGAGKAFNYGYTF
TRBV6-1	TRBJ1-1	CASSESPDRKAFF
TRBV27	TRBJ1-1	CASSVRGFTEAFF
TRBV11-3	TRBJ2-7	CASSSYYEQYF
TRBV5-1	TRBJ2-1	CASSSLLPTSGGANEQFF
TRBV6-1	TRBJ2-5	CASSVTGQEQYF
TRBV4-1	TRBJ2-3	CASSHNLAGGADTQYF
TRBV10-1	TRBJ2-1	CASSESWTNNEQFF
TRBV27	TRBJ2-7	CASSGPWGRRYEQYF
TRBV5-3	TRBJ1-4	CARSLGLRVNEKLFF
TRBV6-1	TRBJ1-1	CAGETHGNTEAFF
TRBV7-3	TRBJ2-5	CASSPGASETQYF
TRBV19	TRBJ1-6	CASTDRGAYNSPLHF
TRBV2	TRBJ2-7	CASSGRTGTLEQYF
TRBV28	TRBJ2-5	CASSSPGTKTGETQYF
TRBV2	TRBJ2-5	CASSPGTGFYAQYF
TRBV9	TRBJ2-1	CASSVGLPGAAGFAGHNEQFF
TRBV7-2	TRBJ1-2	CASSTQQGRGDGYTF
TRBV2	TRBJ1-1	CASTTLGGMTEAFF
TRBV28	TRBJ1-3	CASTFGQPSGNTIYF
TRBV14	TRBJ1-2	CASSQVSGVTYGYTF
TRBV2	TRBJ2-2	CASRLTGNTGELFF
TRBV30	TRBJ1-4	CAWSVGTGSEKLFF
TRBV27	TRBJ2-2	CASTPSGGASFTGELFF
TRBV11-2	TRBJ2-2	CASSYGVGNTGELFF
TRBV18	TRBJ2-4	CASSPRTAAGNIQYF
TRBV6-1	TRBJ1-1	CASSEWVVTEAFF
TRBV28	TRBJ1-5	CASSFYRRSNQPQHF
TRBV19	TRBJ1-2	CASNTPGVDYGYTF
TRBV4-2	TRBJ2-7	CASSRDMAGYEQYF
TRBV7-9	TRBJ2-2	CASSLTGYTGELFF
TRBV7-9	TRBJ2-3	CASSLLASRTDTQYF
TRBV5-6	TRBJ1-2	CASSLGGQNYGYTF
TRBV29-1	TRBJ1-3	CSVGQTSSGNTIYF
TRBV14	TRBJ2-5	CASSHLEGTGETQYF
TRBV27	TRBJ1-2	CASSLKNFNSHLGLVCYTF
TRBV7-9	TRBJ2-2	CASSLALLWTANTGELFF
TRBV7-8	TRBJ2-7	CASSLAGGYAYEQYF
TRBV9	TRBJ1-4	CASSVESGTLSGEKLFF
TRBV2	TRBJ1-1	CASSATGGRGSALF
TRBV4-1	TRBJ2-7	CASSQGGGTSYEQYF
TRBV19	TRBJ2-6	CASSAQKSGANVLTF
TRBV5-6	TRBJ1-2	CASSSRGVRYGYTF
TRBV28	TRBJ2-7	CASHRDNTYEQYF
TRBV7-2	TRBJ1-2	CASSLDGEPSGYTF
TRBV5-5	TRBJ2-5	CASSLASQVRETQYF